This is a list of T cell receptor beta chains from one sample in a study of technical replicates of blood from several donors. The data were produced by immunoSEQ multiplex PCR, yet TCRdb's version contains in-frame clones alone and is incomplete. Found here are approximately 76,000 clones, 80% to 90% of them singletons; the top ten hold 4.8%. Sequenced sample: PBMCs. The receptors here all came from a human donor in good health. Some clones in this sample may be carry-over from other donors' samples. CDR3s include the opening cysteine and the closing phenylalanine or tryptophan. The order of the fields is J gene, V gene, CDR3 protein.

TRBJ2-3	TRBV5-1	CASSARDRFTDTQYF
TRBJ1-5	TRBV7-9	CASSGGQGNAPQHF
TRBJ2-1	TRBV30	CAWSKGLATKDEQFF
TRBJ2-7	TRBV30	CAWSRQTSGRRLGYEQYF
TRBJ1-1	TRBV9	CASSVATGDRVFF
TRBJ2-3	TRBV4-1	CASSRGTGSDTQYF
TRBJ2-3	TRBV5-1	CASSLGTNTDTQYF
TRBJ1-6	TRBV5-1	CASSLLGHDNSPLHF
TRBJ2-1	TRBV6-5	CASSYPSPNNEQFF
TRBJ2-7	TRBV19	CASSPRDRGTYEQYF
TRBJ2-1	TRBV7-8	CASSLGSVSSYNEQFF
TRBJ1-1	TRBV11-2	CASSLWPNTEAFF
TRBJ2-1	TRBV4-3	CASSQGDYYNEQFF
TRBJ2-2	TRBV11-3	CASSLAGGNTGELFF
TRBJ2-2	TRBV19	CASSIGQGTGELFF
TRBJ2-3	TRBV7-2	CASSVDGGADTQYF
TRBJ2-1	TRBV19	CASNQASGNYYNEQFF
TRBJ1-1	TRBV5-1	CASSLGGGAEAFF
TRBJ2-7	TRBV5-1	CASSIPSALYEQYF
TRBJ2-2	TRBV9	CASSVGTNGGELFF
TRBJ2-7	TRBV7-9	CASSLASGGTYEQYF
TRBJ1-2	TRBV7-8	CASSFGTGNYGYTF
TRBJ2-1	TRBV9	CASSVGGGSGGGNEQFF
TRBJ1-5	TRBV29-1	CSVEDLPQGADQPQHF
TRBJ2-7	TRBV5-1	CASSLGTGGTYEQYF
TRBJ1-2	TRBV5-4	CASSSGQEYYGYTF
TRBJ2-1	TRBV7-2	CASSLELGPRGQFF
TRBJ1-5	TRBV28	CASGGQGGWDQPQHF
TRBJ1-5	TRBV7-8	CASGTGQTSNQPQHF
TRBJ2-3	TRBV7-9	CASSSGGGASTQYF
TRBJ1-5	TRBV21-1	CASYRGGRAPNQPQHF
TRBJ2-2	TRBV7-3	CASSHGQTGELFF
TRBJ2-5	TRBV5-4	CASSTRTDGETQYF
TRBJ1-4	TRBV7-8	CASSLDRAQSMEKLFF
TRBJ1-1	TRBV6-5	CASSAGGGTEAFF
TRBJ2-7	TRBV7-2	CASSLGPYDKQYF
TRBJ2-1	TRBV7-7	CASSERASGLRDEQFF
TRBJ2-2	TRBV19	CASRRLGGSLNTGELFF
TRBJ1-5	TRBV13	CASSLGNRGRNQPQHF